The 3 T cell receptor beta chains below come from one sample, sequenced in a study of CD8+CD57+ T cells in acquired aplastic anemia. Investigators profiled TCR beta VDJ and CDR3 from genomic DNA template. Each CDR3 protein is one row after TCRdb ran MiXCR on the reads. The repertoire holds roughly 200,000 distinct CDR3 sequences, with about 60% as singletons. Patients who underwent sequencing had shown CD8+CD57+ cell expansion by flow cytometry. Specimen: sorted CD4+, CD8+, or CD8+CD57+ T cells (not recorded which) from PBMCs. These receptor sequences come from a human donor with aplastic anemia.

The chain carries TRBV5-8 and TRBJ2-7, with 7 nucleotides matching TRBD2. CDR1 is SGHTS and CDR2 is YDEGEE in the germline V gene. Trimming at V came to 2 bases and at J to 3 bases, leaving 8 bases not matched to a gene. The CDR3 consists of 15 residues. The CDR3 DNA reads TGTGCCAGCAGCTTTGGGAGGGCCACTAACTACGAGCAGTACTTC. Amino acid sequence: CASSFGRATNYEQYF.

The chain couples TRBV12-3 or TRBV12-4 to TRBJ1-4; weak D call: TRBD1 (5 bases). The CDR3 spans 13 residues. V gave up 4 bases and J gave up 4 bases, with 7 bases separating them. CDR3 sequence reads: CASSYGGNEKLFF. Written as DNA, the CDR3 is TGTGCCAGCAGTTATGGGGGTAATGAAAAACTGTTTTTT.

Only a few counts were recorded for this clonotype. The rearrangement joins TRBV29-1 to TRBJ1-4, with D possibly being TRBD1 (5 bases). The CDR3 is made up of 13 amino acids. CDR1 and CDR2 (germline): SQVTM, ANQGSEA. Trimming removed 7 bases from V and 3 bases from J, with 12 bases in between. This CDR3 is CSAIQGANEKLFF. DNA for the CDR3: TGCAGCGCGATTCAGGGAGCTAATGAAAAACTGTTTTTT.